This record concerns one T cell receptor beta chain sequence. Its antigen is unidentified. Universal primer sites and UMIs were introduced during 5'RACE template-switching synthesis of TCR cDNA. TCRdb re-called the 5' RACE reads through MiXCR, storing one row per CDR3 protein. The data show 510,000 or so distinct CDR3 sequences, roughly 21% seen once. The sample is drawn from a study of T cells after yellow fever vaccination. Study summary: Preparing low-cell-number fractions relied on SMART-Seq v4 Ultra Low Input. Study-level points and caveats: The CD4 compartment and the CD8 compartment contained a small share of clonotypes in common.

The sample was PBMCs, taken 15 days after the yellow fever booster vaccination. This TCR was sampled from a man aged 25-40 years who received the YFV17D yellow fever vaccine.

The CDR3 loop is CASSLLAAYYNEQFF. The CDR3 DNA sequence: TGCGCCAGCAGCCTCCTAGCGGCCTATTACAATGAGCAGTTCTTC. The chain uses TRBV5-1 and TRBJ2-1; TRBD2 matches at 7 bases. V was pared by 4 bases and J by 4 bases, with 8 bases of the junction left unmatched. CDR3 length: 15 residues. The germline V gene has CDR1 SGHRS and CDR2 YFSETQ.